The present T cell receptor beta chain was sequenced within a study of regulatory T cells in long-lasting Graves disease. General study findings and limits: Persistent cases favored TRBV28, TRBJ1-2 and TRBJ2-5.

Germline-derived CDR1 and CDR2 are LNHDA and SQIVND (reference sequence). The V and J ends lost 9 bases and 3 bases, in that order; junction bases with no gene match: 8. CDR3 length: 14 residues. CDR3-region Arm-PCR and iRepertoire HTBI primers produced the TCR beta libraries. TCRdb re-called the multiplex PCR reads through MiXCR, storing one row per CDR3 protein. The data hold approximately 540,000 distinct CDR3 sequences, with around 12% observed a single time. The table lists this clonotype with many counts. Its antigen remains unknown. As for time point: newly diagnosed GD, antithyroid drugs for less than 3 months. Construction of the TCR library relied on RNA isolated from PBMCs. A further study also used this sample, focusing on T cells in Graves' hyperthyroidism and ophthalmopathy.

The sample was peripheral blood mononuclear cells (PBMCs), taken at new diagnosis, from a patient treated with antithyroid drugs. The rearrangement joins TRBV19 to TRBJ2-3, with 8 bases matching TRBD1. The receptor was isolated from a woman aged 30 to 39 with Graves disease. CDR3 protein: CASSNRGRTDTQYF. The CDR3 DNA reads as TGTGCCAGCAGCAACAGGGGGAGGACAGATACGCAGTATTTT.